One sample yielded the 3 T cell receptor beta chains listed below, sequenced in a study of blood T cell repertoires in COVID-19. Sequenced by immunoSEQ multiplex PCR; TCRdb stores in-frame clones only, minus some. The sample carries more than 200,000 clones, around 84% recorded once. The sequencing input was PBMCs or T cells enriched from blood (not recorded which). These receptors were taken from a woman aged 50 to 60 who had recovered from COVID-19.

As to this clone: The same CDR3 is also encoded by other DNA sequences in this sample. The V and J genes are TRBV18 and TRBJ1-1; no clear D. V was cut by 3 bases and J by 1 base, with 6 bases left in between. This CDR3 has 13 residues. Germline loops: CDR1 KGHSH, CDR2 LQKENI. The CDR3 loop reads CASSPSGNTEAFF. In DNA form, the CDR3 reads TGTGCCAGCTCACCCAGCGGGAACACTGAAGCTTTCTTT.

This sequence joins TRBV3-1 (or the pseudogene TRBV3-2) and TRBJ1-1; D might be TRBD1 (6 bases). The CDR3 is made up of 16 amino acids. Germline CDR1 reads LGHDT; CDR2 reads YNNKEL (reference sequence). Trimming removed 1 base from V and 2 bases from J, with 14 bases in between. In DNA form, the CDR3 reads TGTGCCAGCAGCCAAGTTTTTGGGGGCTCTAACACTGAAGCTTTCTTT. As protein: CASSQVFGGSNTEAFF.

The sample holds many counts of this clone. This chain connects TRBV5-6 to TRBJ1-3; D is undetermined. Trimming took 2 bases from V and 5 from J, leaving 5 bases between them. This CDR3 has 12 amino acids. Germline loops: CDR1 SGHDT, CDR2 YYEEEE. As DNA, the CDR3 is TGTGCCAGCAGCTTTTCAAGAAACACCATATATTTT. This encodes CASSFSRNTIYF.